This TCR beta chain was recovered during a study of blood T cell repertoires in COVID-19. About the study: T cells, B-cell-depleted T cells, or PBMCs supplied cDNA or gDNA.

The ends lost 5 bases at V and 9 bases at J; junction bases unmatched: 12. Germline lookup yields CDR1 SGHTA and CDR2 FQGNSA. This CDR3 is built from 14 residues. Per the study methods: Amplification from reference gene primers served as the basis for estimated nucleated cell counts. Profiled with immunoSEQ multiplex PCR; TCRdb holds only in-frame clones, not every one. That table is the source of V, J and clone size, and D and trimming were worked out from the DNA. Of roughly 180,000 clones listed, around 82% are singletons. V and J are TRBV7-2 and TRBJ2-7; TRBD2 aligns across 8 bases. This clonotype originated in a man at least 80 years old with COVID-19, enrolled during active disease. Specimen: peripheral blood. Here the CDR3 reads CASSPDGGGSRQYF. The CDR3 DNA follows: TGTGCCAGCAGCCCAGACGGCGGGGGGTCAAGGCAGTACTTC.